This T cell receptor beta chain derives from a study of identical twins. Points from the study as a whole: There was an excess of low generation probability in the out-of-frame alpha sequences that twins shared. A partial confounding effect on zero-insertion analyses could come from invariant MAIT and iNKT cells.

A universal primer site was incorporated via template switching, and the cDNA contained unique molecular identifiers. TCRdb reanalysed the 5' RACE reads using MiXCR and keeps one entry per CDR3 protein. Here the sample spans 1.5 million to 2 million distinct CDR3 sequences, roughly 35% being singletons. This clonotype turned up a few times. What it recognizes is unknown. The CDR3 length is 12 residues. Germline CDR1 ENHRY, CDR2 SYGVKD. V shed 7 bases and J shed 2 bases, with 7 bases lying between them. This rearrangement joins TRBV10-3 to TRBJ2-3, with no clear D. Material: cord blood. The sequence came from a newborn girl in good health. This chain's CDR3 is CAIKASTDTQYF. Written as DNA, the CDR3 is TGTGCCATCAAAGCCTCCACAGATACGCAGTATTTT.